A single sample is the source of the 26 T cell receptor beta chains below, sequenced in a study of shared clonotypes between healthy human individuals. The table came from immunoSEQ multiplex PCR; TCRdb's copy has only in-frame clones and leaves some out. The data show approximately 240,000 clones, 65% seen once. Input material: memory CD4+ T cells sorted from blood. The subset here: CD45RA-negative fraction. These receptors were obtained from a man younger than 40 in good health.

The CDR3: CASSLGVDYQGGQYF. The DNA for the CDR3 is TGTGCCAGCAGCTTAGGTGTTGACTACCAGGGCGGGCAGTACTTC. This chain joins TRBV7-2 and TRBJ2-7; D may correspond to TRBD1 or TRBD2 (5 bases each). Trimming removed 1 base from V and 9 bases from J, with 19 bases in between. Germline CDR1 SGHTA, CDR2 FQGNSA. The CDR3 runs 15 residues.

The chain joins TRBV7-8 to TRBJ2-3; TRBD2 agrees at 10 bases. The CDR3 has 17 residues. V shed 5 bases and J 1 base; nucleotides not matched to a gene: 9. Germline V CDR1 and CDR2: SGHVS, FQNEAQ. The CDR3 region has the DNA TGTGCCAGCAGCGCGCAGACCGGGACTAGCGGCACAGATACGCAGTATTTT. Residues: CASSAQTGTSGTDTQYF.

V and J are TRBV28 and TRBJ2-1; D possibly uses TRBD1 or TRBD2 (5 bases each). This CDR3 region has 11 residues. V dropped 8 bases and J dropped 12 bases, with 14 bases sitting between them. CDR1 is MDHEN, CDR2 SYDVKM, per germline. CDR3 nucleotides: TGTGCCAGCGTATCACGAGGGACGCAGTTCTTC. Its translation is CASVSRGTQFF.

This chain connects TRBV5-5 to TRBJ2-3; 7 bases are shared with TRBD2. There are 16 residues in the CDR3. After removal of 1 base from V and 1 base from J, the junction contained 6 bases not matched to a gene. Germline CDR1 SGHKS, CDR2 YYEKEE (reference sequence). The CDR3 DNA follows: TGTGCCAGCAGCTTGCAGCCGCTAGCGGGCACAGATACGCAGTATTTT. Its translation is CASSLQPLAGTDTQYF.

The rearrangement joins TRBV28 to TRBJ1-2; D gene unclear. The germline V and J ends were trimmed by 8 bases and 2 bases, with 12 bases remaining between them. The germline V gene has CDR1 MDHEN and CDR2 SYDVKM. The CDR3 length is 13 residues. The CDR3 region has the DNA TGTGCCAGCCTGACATTTCTAAACTATGGCTACACCTTC. It is translated as CASLTFLNYGYTF.

In this sample, this clone turned up once. The CDR3 DNA is TGTGCCAGCAGCCCCGGGGCCCTCTATCGCCCCCAGCATTTT. Protein: CASSPGALYRPQHF. The chain links TRBV28 to TRBJ1-5, with a tentative D call TRBD1 (5 bases). V was pared by 6 bases and J by 10 bases, with 19 bases between. Germline V lookup: CDR1 MDHEN, CDR2 SYDVKM. This CDR3 region has 14 residues.

This sequence joins TRBV7-9 and TRBJ2-1; D is unresolved. CDR1 is SEHNR and CDR2 is FQNEAQ in the germline V gene (reference sequence). V shed 2 bases and J shed 7 bases, with 12 bases lying between them. There are 14 residues in the CDR3. CDR3 DNA sequence: TGTGCCAGCAGCTTAAGGTTGCAAGCGAATGAGCAGTTCTTC. Protein product: CASSLRLQANEQFF.

Note on this clone: Other DNA sequences from this sample encode an identical CDR3 as well. The chain joins TRBV19 to TRBJ2-1; 9 bases are shared with TRBD2. The CDR3 runs to 15 residues. From germline, CDR1 is LNHDA and CDR2 SQIVND (reference sequence). With 4 bases clipped from V and 1 base from J, the junction kept 2 bases outside the gene matches. CDR3 protein: CASSSTSGSYNEQFF. The CDR3 DNA is TGTGCCAGTAGTAGTACTAGCGGGTCCTACAATGAGCAGTTCTTC.

The gene calls are TRBV18 and TRBJ2-7; no clear D. The germline CDR1 and CDR2 sequences are KGHSH and LQKENI. The CDR3 has 11 amino acids. Trimming cost V 4 bases and J 2 bases, with 3 bases left between them. The CDR3 reads CASSLAYEQYF. The CDR3 bases are TGTGCCAGCTCACTAGCCTACGAGCAGTACTTC.

The V call is TRBV25-1, the J call TRBJ1-4; no reliable D call. The CDR3 consists of 13 residues. V gave up 3 bases and J gave up 11 bases, with 13 bases separating them. The germline V gene has CDR1 MGHDK and CDR2 SYGVNS. The CDR3 coding sequence is TGTGCCAGCAGTGAGATCAGCGGTGGGAAACTGTTTTTT. It is translated as CASSEISGGKLFF.

V and J are TRBV5-1 and TRBJ2-5, with D hard to call. With 0 bases removed from V and 4 bases from J, the gap between germline ends came to 7 bases. The CDR3 runs to 13 residues. CDR1 and CDR2 (germline): SGHRS, YFSETQ. The CDR3 DNA follows: TGCGCCAGCAGCTTGGGCCCCAGAGAGACCCAGTACTTC. Its protein product is CASSLGPRETQYF.

This clone showed up just a few times. The rearrangement links TRBV5-1 to TRBJ1-4, with TRBD1 matching over 8 bases. Per germline, CDR1 SGHRS and CDR2 YFSETQ. CDR3 size: 14 residues. The junction had 1 base not matched to a gene; V was cut back by 4 bases and J by 2 bases. The CDR3 DNA sequence: TGCGCCAGCAGCCCAGGGGGCACTAATGAAAAACTGTTTTTT. This sequence encodes CASSPGGTNEKLFF.

In its sample, this clone was seen a few times. The chain couples TRBV11-2 to TRBJ1-5, with 7 bases lining up with TRBD1. With V trimmed by 4 bases and J by 1 base, 7 bases remained unmatched. Germline CDR1 SGHAT, CDR2 FQNNGV. The CDR3 contains 16 residues. DNA of the CDR3: TGTGCCAGCAGCTCAGGACAGGAAGCGAGCAATCAGCCCCAGCATTTT. Protein product: CASSSGQEASNQPQHF.

The rearrangement uses TRBV2 and TRBJ2-5; D gene uncertain. V dropped 6 bases and J dropped 2 bases, with 10 bases sitting between them. There are 13 residues in the CDR3. Germline V gene lookup returns CDR1 SNHLY and CDR2 FYNNEI. DNA of the CDR3: TGTGCCAGCAGCTCCACCTGGCAAGAGACCCAGTACTTC. It codes for CASSSTWQETQYF.

The CDR3 reads CASSVSTYNEQFF. DNA for the CDR3: TGCGCCAGCAGTGTTTCTACCTACAATGAGCAGTTCTTC. The V call is TRBV10-1, the J call TRBJ2-1, with unresolved D. This CDR3 contains 13 residues. Germline V CDR1 and CDR2: WNHNN, SYGVQD (reference sequence). V was clipped by 4 bases and J by 2 bases, with 6 bases between them.

V usage is TRBV5-4 and J usage is TRBJ2-3, with 15 bases identical to TRBD2. The germline CDR1 and CDR2 sequences are SGHNT and YYREEE (reference sequence). V lost 4 bases, J lost 4 bases, and 7 bases stayed unmatched. The CDR3 contains 17 residues. CDR3 sequence reads: CASSDGTSGRLADTQYF. CDR3 DNA sequence: TGTGCCAGCAGCGATGGGACTAGCGGGAGGTTAGCAGATACGCAGTATTTT.

The rearrangement uses TRBV28 and TRBJ2-5, with D perhaps assigned TRBD1 or TRBD2 (5 bases each). The ends were cut back, 5 bases at V and 0 bases at J, with 16 bases in the middle. Germline values: CDR1 MDHEN, CDR2 SYDVKM. This CDR3 region has 16 residues. The CDR3 region is CASSPLRDGHQETQYF. The CDR3 DNA follows: TGTGCCAGCAGTCCTCTCCGGGACGGCCACCAAGAGACCCAGTACTTC.

This rearrangement joins TRBV5-1 to TRBJ2-3; 10 nucleotides agree with TRBD1. The CDR3 contains 15 residues. V lost 0 bases, J lost 5 bases, and 3 bases stayed unmatched. Germline lookup yields CDR1 SGHRS and CDR2 YFSETQ. DNA for the CDR3: TGCGCCAGCAGCTTGGGACAGGGGGCGTTAGATACGCAGTATTTT. As protein: CASSLGQGALDTQYF.

This clone turned up a few times. The chain recombines TRBV25-1 with TRBJ1-5; 9 bases fit TRBD1. This CDR3 region has 14 residues. V dropped 7 bases and J dropped 5; count of bases not matched to a gene: 6. From germline, CDR1 is MGHDK and CDR2 SYGVNS. The chain's CDR3 is CASTSGQGDQPQHF. The CDR3 DNA follows: TGTGCCAGCACTTCGGGACAGGGAGATCAGCCCCAGCATTTT.

The gene calls are TRBV7-2 and TRBJ2-5, with 13 bases matching TRBD2. Losses at the gene ends were 5 bases for V and 7 bases for J; bases not matched to a gene: 4. This CDR3 region has 14 residues. Germline CDR1 is SGHTA and CDR2 is FQGNSA. The CDR3 DNA reads as TGTGCCAGCAGCCGGACTAGCGGGAGTGGGACCCAGTACTTC. Its protein product is CASSRTSGSGTQYF.

The rearrangement uses TRBV15 and TRBJ2-5; no reliable D call. Trimming shortened V by 0 bases and J by 5 bases, and 13 bases separated the two germline ends. The length of the CDR3 is 15 residues. Per germline, CDR1 LNHNV and CDR2 YYDKDF (reference sequence). The CDR3 bases are TGTGCCACCAGCAGAGATACAAGCTATGGTGAGACCCAGTACTTC. Its protein is CATSRDTSYGETQYF.

The rearrangement uses TRBV5-1 and TRBJ1-4; D not certain. CDR3 size: 14 residues. Trimming pared 2 bases from V and 6 bases from J, leaving 11 bases between. The germline V gene encodes CDR1 SGHRS and CDR2 YFSETQ. CDR3 protein: CASSFVGGDEKLFF. The CDR3 bases are TGCGCCAGCAGCTTCGTGGGCGGGGATGAAAAACTGTTTTTT.

V gene TRBV7-9 combines with J gene TRBJ2-5, with TRBD2 identical over 9 bases. CDR1 and CDR2 from the germline V gene are SEHNR and FQNEAQ (reference sequence). This CDR3 region has 17 residues. With V trimmed by 3 bases and J by 5 bases, 13 bases remained unmatched. The CDR3 here is CASSFLTGSGSLETQYF. DNA for the CDR3: TGTGCCAGCAGCTTTCTGACCGGTAGCGGGAGCTTGGAGACCCAGTACTTC.

This clone was recorded once. The V call is TRBV6-1, the J call TRBJ1-2; 7 nucleotides line up with TRBD1. Germline lookup yields CDR1 MNHNS and CDR2 SASEGT. After removal of 10 bases from V and 8 bases from J, the junction contained 7 bases not matched to a gene. The CDR3 has 11 amino acids. CDR3 amino acids: CAIRQGNGYTF. The CDR3 nucleotides read TGTGCCATAAGACAGGGCAACGGCTACACCTTC.

This clone has just a few counts. The rearrangement links TRBV18 to TRBJ2-7; D unclear. The CDR3 runs to 12 residues. The germline V gene encodes CDR1 KGHSH and CDR2 LQKENI. Between the trimmed V and J ends, which lost 3 bases and 5 bases, there was a span of 8 bases. The CDR3 loop reads CASSPEENEQYF. The DNA of the CDR3 is TGTGCCAGCTCACCCGAAGAAAACGAGCAGTACTTC. Full variable domain (remainder filled in from reference TRBV18 and TRBJ2-7): NAGVMQNPRHLVRRRGQEARLRCSPMKGHSHVYWYRQLPEEGLKFMVYLQKENIIDESGMPKERFSAEFPKEGPSILRIQQVVRGDSAAYFCASSPEENEQYFGPGTRLTVT.

This clone was counted ten times or more. In nucleotides, the CDR3 is TGTGCCAGCAGTGAGGCCAGCGGAAACACCATATATTTT. It yields the protein CASSEASGNTIYF. V usage is TRBV6-1 and J usage is TRBJ1-3; no firm D call. The V and J ends lost 3 bases and 4 bases respectively, with 7 bases between them. Looked up from germline, CDR1 is MNHNS and CDR2 is SASEGT. This CDR3 region has 13 residues.